One and the same sample provided the 21 T cell receptor beta chains below, sequenced in a study of CD8+CD57+ T cells in acquired aplastic anemia. The TCR beta profiling, which covered VDJ combination and CDR3 sequence, was carried out using genomic DNA as the template. Using its own MiXCR run on the reads, TCRdb lists one record per CDR3 protein. Among some 150,000 distinct CDR3 sequences listed, around 41% were seen once. Sequenced: sorted CD4+, CD8+, or CD8+CD57+ T cells (not recorded which) from PBMCs. All receptors come from a human donor in good health, serving as a control.

This clonotype appeared once. This sequence joins TRBV2 and TRBJ2-5; the match to TRBD2 covers 13 bases. Germline V gene lookup returns CDR1 SNHLY and CDR2 FYNNEI. The CDR3 is 15 amino acids. The J segment lost 5 bases and the V segment lost 6 bases, leaving 6 bases of the junction unmatched. As DNA, the CDR3 is TGTGCCAGCAGCTCGGGACTAGCGGGGCTTGAGACCCAGTACTTC. Amino acids: CASSSGLAGLETQYF.

The chain couples TRBV2 to TRBJ2-5; D remains ambiguous. The CDR3 is made up of 12 amino acids. Germline V lookup: CDR1 SNHLY, CDR2 FYNNEI. Trimming took off 8 bases at V and 2 bases at J, with 9 bases between the two ends. Here the CDR3 reads CASGSEQETQYF. CDR3 nucleotide sequence: TGTGCCAGCGGTTCGGAACAAGAGACCCAGTACTTC.

This chain links TRBV5-1 with TRBJ1-2; possible D gene TRBD1, 5 bases. The V end was cut by 0 bases, the J end by 7 bases, with 16 bases between. CDR1 is SGHRS, CDR2 YFSETQ, per germline. The CDR3 consists of 15 residues. The CDR3 protein is CASSLDARAEAGYTF. The CDR3 nucleotides read TGCGCCAGCAGCTTGGACGCCAGGGCGGAGGCTGGCTACACCTTC.

This clonotype was observed many times. This rearrangement joins TRBV29-1 to TRBJ1-1, with D tentatively TRBD1 (6 bases). V was clipped by 4 bases and J by 11 bases, with 14 bases between them. Looked up from germline, CDR1 is SQVTM and CDR2 is ANQGSEA. This CDR3 is 11 amino acids long. In DNA form, the CDR3 reads TGCAGCGTTGGGGACATCTTTGGGGCTTTCTTT. Encoded protein: CSVGDIFGAFF.

The rearrangement links TRBV7-8 to TRBJ2-7; no reliable D call. The CDR3 runs to 15 residues. The V end was cut by 5 bases, the J end by 2 bases, with 16 bases between. Germline CDR1 is SGHVS and CDR2 is FQNEAQ. The CDR3 spells CASSPIRHSPYEQYF. In DNA, the CDR3 is TGTGCCAGCAGCCCGATACGCCACAGCCCCTACGAGCAGTACTTC.

The CDR3 sequence: CASSDWGPPNEKLFF. The DNA of the CDR3 is TGTGCCAGCAGTGATTGGGGTCCTCCTAATGAAAAACTGTTTTTT. The V call is TRBV25-1, the J call TRBJ1-4; the D is unclear. CDR1 is MGHDK, CDR2 SYGVNS, per germline. V was trimmed by 3 bases and J by 3 bases, leaving 11 bases between them. The CDR3 covers 15 residues.

Ten or more counts support this clonotype. The genes are TRBV29-1 and TRBJ2-7; the D gene is possibly TRBD1 (6 bases). V was trimmed by 4 bases and J by 2 bases, leaving 12 bases between them. CDR1 SQVTM and CDR2 ANQGSEA come from the germline V gene. This CDR3 comprises 13 residues. For the CDR3, the DNA is TGCAGCGTTGGACAGGAGGAACCCTACGAGCAGTACTTC. It is translated as CSVGQEEPYEQYF.

The sample holds a few counts of this clonotype. This clone may be a read error of a much larger clone one base away. Here the CDR3 omits its conserved ending phenylalanine or tryptophan, so a read error is the likely source. J is TRBJ2-3 and V is TRBV4-2, with TRBD2 as a possible D gene (6 bases). Germline assignment: CDR1 LGHNA and CDR2 YNFKEQ. Trimming took off 1 base at V and 4 bases at J, with 12 bases between the two ends. The CDR3 runs 15 residues. The CDR3 DNA reads TGTGCCAGCAGCCAAGTGGACGGGAGCGCAGATACGCAGTATCTT. Protein sequence: CASSQVDGSADTQYL.

This clonotype was detected many times. The V gene is TRBV12-3 or TRBV12-4, the J gene TRBJ2-1; possibly TRBD1 or TRBD2 for D (6 bases each). V shed 4 bases and J shed 7 bases, with 14 bases lying between them. There are 14 residues in the CDR3. The CDR3 loop is CASSYLGGWNEQFF. DNA for the CDR3: TGTGCCAGCAGTTACCTAGGGGGGTGGAATGAGCAGTTCTTC.

The table lists this clonotype with many counts. The chain employs TRBV2 and TRBJ2-5, with 8 positions matching TRBD2. Germline assignment: CDR1 SNHLY and CDR2 FYNNEI. J was trimmed by 3 bases and V by 1 base; bases with no gene match: 4. The CDR3 runs 15 residues. This CDR3 is CASSEERGSKETQYF. CDR3 DNA: TGTGCCAGCAGTGAAGAGCGGGGGTCTAAAGAGACCCAGTACTTC.

This clonotype has only a few counts. The chain employs TRBV5-1 and TRBJ1-2, with TRBD1 matching 7 bases. CDR1 and CDR2 from the germline V gene are SGHRS and YFSETQ. V trimming: 0 bases; J trimming: 0 bases; junction bases outside the gene matches: 5. The CDR3 is 16 residues long. CDR3 coding DNA: TGCGCCAGCAGCTTGGCCCCCCAGGGGGCTAACTATGGCTACACCTTC. Translated, it gives CASSLAPQGANYGYTF.

The gene calls are TRBV20-1 and TRBJ1-2; a weak D match, TRBD1 (6 bases). From germline, CDR1 is DFQATT and CDR2 SNEGSKA (reference sequence). CDR3 size: 14 residues. V was pared by 0 bases and J by 4 bases, with 12 bases between. Here the CDR3 reads CSARDLRDTYGYTF. CDR3 sequence (DNA): TGCAGTGCTAGAGATTTACGGGACACCTATGGCTACACCTTC.

This clonotype occurred many times. V gene TRBV7-9 combines with J gene TRBJ1-3; TRBD1 agrees at 7 bases. J gave up 0 bases and V 5 bases, and 7 bases lay outside the gene matches. Germline lookup yields CDR1 SEHNR and CDR2 FQNEAQ (reference sequence). There are 16 residues in the CDR3. CDR3 region: CASSLRDSNSGNTIYF. The CDR3 DNA follows: TGTGCCAGCAGCCTCCGGGACAGTAACTCTGGAAACACCATATATTTT.

This clonotype was observed at least ten times. The rearrangement joins TRBV10-3 to TRBJ2-4; 10 bases fit TRBD2. The length of the CDR3 is 14 residues. Trimming cost V 8 bases and J 0 bases; bases outside gene matches: 1. Per the germline V gene, CDR1 is ENHRY and CDR2 is SYGVKD. The CDR3 region is CAIGLAVAKNIQYF. CDR3 sequence (DNA): TGTGCCATCGGACTAGCGGTAGCCAAAAACATTCAGTACTTC.

The CDR3 sequence: CASSTTGADTEAFF. CDR3 DNA: TGCGCCAGCAGTACGACAGGGGCAGATACTGAAGCTTTCTTT. The V call is TRBV10-1, the J call TRBJ1-1; 8 positions match TRBD1. The CDR3 spans 14 residues. From germline, CDR1 is WNHNN and CDR2 SYGVQD (reference sequence). V shed 5 bases and J 5 bases; nucleotides not matched to a gene: 7.

This clonotype has a handful of counts. The V gene is TRBV6-6, the J gene TRBJ2-6, with unresolved D. CDR1 MNHNY and CDR2 SVGAGI come from the germline V gene (reference sequence). The V gene lost 0 bases and the J gene lost 0 bases, with 6 bases spanning the gap. The CDR3 has 16 residues. The DNA for the CDR3 is TGTGCCAGCAGTTACTCTCCATACTCTGGGGCCAACGTCCTGACTTTC. It specifies CASSYSPYSGANVLTF.

The chain has TRBV4-2 and TRBJ2-2; D possibly corresponds to TRBD2 (5 bases). Trimming pared 3 bases from V and 5 bases from J, leaving 13 bases between. Germline-derived CDR1 and CDR2 are LGHNA and YNFKEQ. This CDR3 has 15 residues. CDR3 in amino acids: CASSHLRGPTGELFF. DNA for the CDR3: TGTGCCAGCAGCCACCTACGAGGGCCTACCGGGGAGCTGTTTTTT.

This clonotype has ten or more counts. This chain links TRBV6-1 with TRBJ1-1; maybe TRBD1 (6 bases). V was trimmed by 6 bases and J by 4 bases, leaving 15 bases between them. Germline CDR1 and CDR2: MNHNS and SASEGT. The CDR3 consists of 14 residues. CDR3 DNA sequence: TGTGCCAGCAGGGAACAGGGTATTCGCACTGAAGCTTTCTTT. This encodes CASREQGIRTEAFF.

This clonotype occurred a few times. This rearrangement joins TRBV30 to TRBJ1-5, with 8 positions matching TRBD1. Germline CDR1 reads GTSNPN; CDR2 reads SVGIG (reference sequence). After removal of 5 bases from V and 4 bases from J, the junction contained 4 bases not matched to a gene. The CDR3 runs 13 residues. The CDR3 is CAWGQGRNQPQHF. In DNA, the CDR3 is TGTGCCTGGGGACAGGGTAGAAATCAGCCCCAGCATTTT.

This chain links TRBV6-1 with TRBJ1-2, with 12 bases lining up with TRBD1. The CDR3 runs to 14 residues. Trimming at V came to 6 bases and at J to 12 bases, leaving 11 bases not matched to a gene. The germline V gene encodes CDR1 MNHNS and CDR2 SASEGT. The CDR3 DNA sequence: TGTGCCAGCAGGACGGGACAGGGGGCCCTCAGGGACACCTTC. It encodes CASRTGQGALRDTF.

This clonotype was seen repeatedly, ten times or more. The CDR3 protein is CATSRDYGDSYEQYF. The CDR3 region has the DNA TGTGCCACCAGCAGAGATTACGGGGACTCCTACGAGCAGTACTTC. V and J are TRBV15 and TRBJ2-7, with a tentative D call TRBD2 (5 bases). The V gene lost 0 bases and the J gene lost 0 bases, with 9 bases spanning the gap. Germline V gene sequence: CDR1 LNHNV, CDR2 YYDKDF (reference sequence). This CDR3 has 15 amino acids. The whole variable domain, remainder taken from reference TRBV15 and TRBJ2-7, is DAMVIQNPRYQVTQFGKPVTLSCSQTLNHNVMYWYQQKSSQAPKLLFHYYDKDFNNEADTPDNFQSRRPNTSFCFLDIRSPGLGDTAMYLCATSRDYGDSYEQYFGPGTRLTVT.